The 25 T cell receptor beta chains in this list originate from one sample, sequenced in a study of blood T cell repertoires in COVID-19. The method was immunoSEQ multiplex PCR; TCRdb's version includes in-frame clones alone and lacks a portion of them. Found here are just over 70,000 clones, 80% of them singletons; the top ten hold around a sixth. Sequences were obtained from peripheral blood. The source of these receptors is a man in his 70s who had recovered from COVID-19.

This chain links TRBV30 with TRBJ1-5; tentative D call: TRBD1 (6 bases). V was trimmed by 5 bases and J by 2 bases, leaving 10 bases between them. Germline V gives CDR1 GTSNPN, CDR2 SVGIG (reference sequence). The CDR3 covers 13 residues. CDR3: CAWGYRGNQPQHF. CDR3 DNA sequence: TGTGCCTGGGGGTACAGGGGCAATCAGCCCCAGCATTTT.

The rearrangement links TRBV7-3 to TRBJ2-6; no clear D gene. V shed 4 bases and J shed 4 bases, with 5 bases lying between them. The CDR3 sequence is 13 residues long. CDR1 is SGHTA and CDR2 is FQGTGA in the germline V gene. CDR3 in amino acids: CASSYLGANVLTF. The CDR3 DNA reads TGTGCCAGCAGCTACCTAGGGGCCAACGTCCTGACTTTC.

The rearrangement links TRBV24-1 to TRBJ1-2; TRBD1 matches at 8 bases. The CDR3 loop spans 17 amino acids. The V segment lost 5 bases and the J segment 1 base; nucleotides outside the gene matches: 11. The germline gives CDR1 KGHDR, CDR2 SFDVKD. CDR3 DNA: TGTGCCACCAGTGCAGGGGGACAGGTCGGGCTTAACTATGGCTACACCTTC. Amino acids: CATSAGGQVGLNYGYTF.

The chain joins TRBV28 to TRBJ1-4, with 7 bases that match TRBD1. CDR1 is MDHEN, CDR2 SYDVKM, per germline. The CDR3 loop spans 15 amino acids. Trimming cost V 4 bases and J 4 bases; bases outside gene matches: 6. CDR3 region: CASSYPGQYNEKLFF. The CDR3 bases are TGTGCCAGCAGTTATCCGGGACAGTATAATGAAAAACTGTTTTTT. Drawing the rest from reference TRBV28 and TRBJ1-4, the complete variable domain is DVKVTQSSRYLVKRTGEKVFLECVQDMDHENMFWYRQDPGLGLRLIYFSYDVKMKEKGDIPEGYSVSREKKERFSLILESASTNQTSMYLCASSYPGQYNEKLFFGSGTQLSVL.

The chain links TRBV10-2 to TRBJ2-7; D perhaps matches TRBD2 (6 bases). Germline lookup yields CDR1 WSHSY and CDR2 SAAADI. V lost 0 bases, J lost 0 bases, and 9 bases lay in between. This CDR3 region has 15 residues. Written as DNA, the CDR3 is TGCGCCAGCAGTGAGTCTGCCGGGAGCTCCTACGAGCAGTACTTC. This sequence encodes CASSESAGSSYEQYF.

This chain links TRBV5-4 with TRBJ1-6, with TRBD1 identical over 8 bases. The CDR3 runs to 15 residues. CDR1 and CDR2 from the germline V gene are SGHNT and YYREEE (reference sequence). The trim removed 4 bases at V and 9 bases at J, leaving 9 bases unmatched. The CDR3 DNA is TGTGCCAGCAGCCAGAAGACAGGGGAGAGTTCACCCCTCCACTTT. As protein: CASSQKTGESSPLHF. The full variable domain, with the rest looked up from reference TRBV5-4 and TRBJ1-6, is ETGVTQSPTHLIKTRGQQVTLRCSSQSGHNTVSWYQQALGQGPQFIFQYYREEENGRGNFPPRFSGLQFPNYSSELNVNALELDDSALYLCASSQKTGESSPLHFGNGTRLTVT.

The V and J genes are TRBV28 and TRBJ1-4; TRBD1 agrees at 8 bases. Trimming took 1 base from V and 6 from J; bases not matched to a gene: 4. The CDR3 runs to 15 residues. CDR1 MDHEN and CDR2 SYDVKM come from the germline V gene. CDR3 DNA sequence: TGTGCCAGCAGTTTATCGCAGGGGGCGCATGAAAAACTGTTTTTT. It translates to CASSLSQGAHEKLFF.

The gene calls are TRBV18 and TRBJ2-5; 9 positions match TRBD2. Germline assignment: CDR1 KGHSH and CDR2 LQKENI. There are 17 residues in the CDR3. The V and J ends lost 3 bases and 5 bases, in that order; junction bases with no gene match: 13. As DNA, the CDR3 is TGTGCCAGCTCACCCCTCTTAGCGGGAGCCAAAAGGGAGACCCAGTACTTC. It translates to CASSPLLAGAKRETQYF.

The chain is built from TRBV6-5 and TRBJ2-7, with D unresolved. Between the trimmed V and J ends, which lost 7 bases and 6 bases, there was a span of 13 bases. CDR1 and CDR2 from the germline V gene are MNHEY and SVGAGI. The CDR3 has 12 residues. The CDR3 region is CASTPGSREQYF. The CDR3 DNA reads TGTGCCAGCACTCCAGGTTCGCGCGAGCAGTACTTC.

This chain uses TRBV6-6 with TRBJ1-6; D gene unclear. The germline V and J ends were trimmed by 4 bases and 5 bases, with 6 bases remaining between them. Looked up from germline, CDR1 is MNHNY and CDR2 is SVGAGI (reference sequence). The CDR3 extends over 13 amino acids. The CDR3, as DNA: TGTGCCAGCAGTTCTAGAAATAATTCACCCCTCCACTTT. It translates to CASSSRNNSPLHF.

The V call is TRBV5-1, the J call TRBJ1-6; possibly TRBD1 for D (6 bases). The CDR3 consists of 15 residues. Trimming took 0 bases from V and 10 from J, leaving 14 bases between them. Germline V CDR1 and CDR2: SGHRS, YFSETQ. CDR3 in DNA: TGCGCCAGCAGCTTGGGCAGGGGAGTTGGATCACCCCTCCACTTT. Protein product: CASSLGRGVGSPLHF.

V gene TRBV18 combines with J gene TRBJ2-5; a possible D gene is TRBD1 (5 bases). Germline values: CDR1 KGHSH, CDR2 LQKENI. CDR3 length: 14 amino acids. Between the trimmed V and J ends, which lost 0 bases and 4 bases, there was a span of 9 bases. Here the CDR3 reads CASSPPGRAETQYF. The CDR3 region has the DNA TGTGCCAGCTCACCACCGGGCAGGGCAGAGACCCAGTACTTC.

The chain recombines TRBV29-1 with TRBJ2-4, with TRBD1 as a possible D gene (6 bases). CDR1 is SQVTM, CDR2 ANQGSEA, per germline. Trimming pared 7 bases from V and 8 bases from J, leaving 18 bases between. CDR3 length: 13 residues. CDR3 region: CSAYREPEYIQYF. The DNA for the CDR3 is TGCAGCGCATACAGGGAGCCGGAGTACATTCAGTACTTC.

The chain employs TRBV11-2 and TRBJ2-5; TRBD2 is a possible D gene (5 bases). Germline V gene lookup returns CDR1 SGHAT and CDR2 FQNNGV. The CDR3 consists of 13 residues. Trimming removed 4 bases at V and 7 bases at J, with 13 bases between. The CDR3 loop reads CASSYVDRGTQYF. The DNA for the CDR3 is TGTGCCAGCAGCTATGTAGATCGGGGGACCCAGTACTTC.

The V and J genes are TRBV29-1 and TRBJ2-5; 11 nucleotides line up with TRBD1. V trimming: 6 bases; J trimming: 2 bases; junction bases outside the gene matches: 2. The CDR3 is 13 amino acids. Germline-derived CDR1 and CDR2 are SQVTM and ANQGSEA. The CDR3 reads CSVGTGGQETQYF. The CDR3 DNA reads TGCAGCGTGGGGACAGGGGGACAAGAGACCCAGTACTTC. Full variable domain (outside the CDR3, taken from reference TRBV29-1 and TRBJ2-5): SAVISQKPSRDICQRGTSLTIQCQVDSQVTMMFWYRQQPGQSLTLIATANQGSEATYESGFVIDKFPISRPNLTFSTLTVSNMSPEDSSIYLCSVGTGGQETQYFGPGTRLLVL.

This chain uses TRBV7-9 with TRBJ2-3; D is ambiguous. V was cut by 10 bases and J by 0 bases, with 14 bases left in between. Germline V gene lookup returns CDR1 SEHNR and CDR2 FQNEAQ (reference sequence). This CDR3 comprises 14 residues. The CDR3 DNA sequence: TGTGCCACCCAGCGTCTTTCTAGCACAGATACGCAGTATTTT. This encodes CATQRLSSTDTQYF.

V gene TRBV6-5 combines with J gene TRBJ2-3; D perhaps matches TRBD2 (5 bases). CDR3 length: 14 amino acids. Germline V gene sequence: CDR1 MNHEY, CDR2 SVGAGI. The germline V and J ends were trimmed by 6 bases and 0 bases, with 10 bases remaining between them. The CDR3 DNA is TGTGCCAGCAGGGTAGCGCTCAGCACAGATACGCAGTATTTT. It translates to CASRVALSTDTQYF.

This chain links TRBV4-1 with TRBJ2-1; perhaps TRBD1 as D (6 bases). The CDR3 has 14 amino acids. V was pared by 0 bases and J by 7 bases, with 10 bases between. Germline CDR1 is MGHRA and CDR2 is YSYEKL. This CDR3 reads CASSQDARGNEQFF. The CDR3 DNA reads TGCGCCAGCAGCCAAGATGCCAGGGGTAATGAGCAGTTCTTC.

This clone is a singleton in its sample. The CDR3: CASSLGRVGYGYTF. The CDR3 DNA reads as TGTGCCAGCAGTTTAGGGAGAGTCGGCTATGGCTACACCTTC. The chain joins TRBV27 to TRBJ1-2; D is unresolved. The V end lost 2 bases, the J end lost 4 bases, and 11 bases lay between the germline ends. The CDR3 contains 14 residues. Germline-derived CDR1 and CDR2 are MNHEY and SMNVEV (reference sequence).

The CDR3 DNA follows: TGTGCCAGCACCCCTTCGGGGGGGGCGAGTGAGCAGTACTTC. Residues: CASTPSGGASEQYF. This rearrangement joins TRBV3-1 (or the pseudogene TRBV3-2) to TRBJ2-7, with TRBD2 matching over 8 bases. This CDR3 spans 14 amino acids. Germline V CDR1 and CDR2: LGHDT, YNNKEL (reference sequence). The V segment lost 7 bases and the J segment 7 bases; nucleotides outside the gene matches: 12.

The chain uses TRBV4-2 and TRBJ1-6, with TRBD1 identical over 7 bases. Germline V CDR1 and CDR2: LGHNA, YNFKEQ. The V gene end was trimmed by 6 bases and the J gene end by 3 bases; junction bases not matched to a gene: 5. This CDR3 comprises 15 residues. The chain's CDR3 is CASRPGDSYNSPLHF. CDR3 sequence (DNA): TGTGCCAGCAGGCCCGGGGACAGCTATAATTCACCCCTCCACTTT.

The V and J genes are TRBV2 and TRBJ1-2; D uncertain. The CDR3 is made up of 13 amino acids. Looked up from germline, CDR1 is SNHLY and CDR2 is FYNNEI. The V end lost 1 base, the J end lost 5 bases, and 8 bases lay between the germline ends. CDR3 loop: CASSEGRWYGYTF. CDR3 coding DNA: TGTGCCAGCAGTGAAGGGCGGTGGTATGGCTACACCTTC.

Concerning this clone: One end of the junction does not line up with germline, which may come from a read error. The identical CDR3 is also encoded by other nucleotide sequences in the sample. The J gene is TRBJ2-7, the V gene TRBV5-5; the match to TRBD2 covers 13 bases. The CDR3 length is 15 residues. Germline V lookup: CDR1 SGHKS, CDR2 YYEKEE (reference sequence). The CDR3 sequence is CASSFGTSGEYEQYF. CDR3 nucleotides: TGTGCCAGCAGCTTCGGGACTAGCGGGGAATACGAGCAGTATTTC.

The chain joins TRBV7-2 to TRBJ1-4; D perhaps matches TRBD1 (5 bases). This CDR3 comprises 16 residues. The germline V and J ends were trimmed by 5 bases and 5 bases, with 18 bases remaining between them. Looked up from germline, CDR1 is SGHTA and CDR2 is FQGNSA. The CDR3: CASSPRQTLANEKLFF. CDR3 sequence (DNA): TGTGCCAGCAGCCCAAGACAGACCTTAGCCAATGAAAAACTGTTTTTT.

V usage is TRBV29-1 and J usage is TRBJ1-5; tentatively, D is TRBD1 (6 bases). The V gene's germline CDR1 is SQVTM and CDR2 ANQGSEA. The CDR3 extends over 13 amino acids. V was clipped by 3 bases and J by 4 bases, with 10 bases between them. The CDR3 sequence: CSVELDRNQPQHF. CDR3 in DNA: TGCAGCGTTGAGTTAGACAGGAATCAGCCCCAGCATTTT.